Below are 6 T cell receptor beta chains sequenced from a single sample in a study of blood T cell repertoires in COVID-19. Using immunoSEQ multiplex PCR, the repertoire was profiled, and TCRdb retains in-frame clones only, with some absent. This sample has fewer than 70,000 clones; about 80% occur once, and the top ten carry 9% to 15%. Sample: peripheral blood. These TCRs come from a human donor in a cohort sampled during active COVID-19.

The chain has TRBV7-9 and TRBJ1-2; D call uncertain. V lost 7 bases, J lost 2 bases, and 17 bases lay in between. Germline CDR1 is SEHNR and CDR2 is FQNEAQ (reference sequence). The CDR3 is 15 residues long. CDR3 sequence (DNA): TGTGCCAGCACCATGAAGGGCTCGGGGAACTATGGCTACACCTTC. It translates to CASTMKGSGNYGYTF.

J is TRBJ1-1 and V is TRBV5-1, with D perhaps TRBD1 (5 bases). CDR1 is SGHRS, CDR2 YFSETQ, per germline. This CDR3 is 15 amino acids long. V lost 4 bases and J 1 base, leaving 14 bases between the germline ends. CDR3 loop: CASSPPQGQNTEAFF. The CDR3 region has the DNA TGCGCCAGCAGCCCACCCCAGGGTCAGAACACTGAAGCTTTCTTT.

The chain joins TRBV7-8 to TRBJ2-1; 9 positions match TRBD2. The length of the CDR3 is 15 residues. The V gene end was trimmed by 6 bases and the J gene end by 8 bases; junction bases not matched to a gene: 11. CDR1 is SGHVS and CDR2 is FQNEAQ in the germline V gene. This CDR3 reads CASRRREGQGDEQFF. DNA for the CDR3: TGTGCCAGCAGGCGGCGGGAGGGCCAGGGCGATGAGCAGTTCTTC. Full variable domain (rest looked up from reference TRBV7-8 and TRBJ2-1): GAGVSQSPRYKVAKRGQDVALRCDPISGHVSLFWYQQALGQGPEFLTYFQNEAQLDKSGLPSDRFFAERPEGSVSTLKIQRTQQEDSAVYLCASRRREGQGDEQFFGPGTRLTVL.

This chain's CDR3 is CASSYSRAKGYTF. CDR3 nucleotides: TGTGCCAGCAGTTACTCGAGGGCTAAGGGCTACACCTTC. V gene TRBV6-5 combines with J gene TRBJ1-2; D uncertain. Trimming left V 0 bases short and J 8 bases short, with 10 bases between. Germline assignment: CDR1 MNHEY and CDR2 SVGAGI. This CDR3 contains 13 residues.

The gene calls are TRBV12-5 and TRBJ2-3; D is uncertain. This CDR3 spans 13 amino acids. Looked up from germline, CDR1 is LGHNT and CDR2 is FRNRAP. Trimming pared 4 bases from V and 6 bases from J, leaving 11 bases between. The CDR3 sequence: CASGWAISDTQYF. DNA of the CDR3: TGTGCTAGTGGTTGGGCCATCAGCGATACGCAGTATTTT.

The chain employs TRBV4-3 and TRBJ1-2, with D possibly matching TRBD1 (6 bases). The CDR3 is made up of 14 amino acids. Germline V gives CDR1 LGHNA, CDR2 YSLEER. V shed 3 bases and J shed 5 bases, with 13 bases lying between them. The CDR3 bases are TGCGCCAGCAGCCATCCCGACAGGAAGTATGGCTACACCTTC. It codes for CASSHPDRKYGYTF.